The source of this T cell receptor (beta chain) is a study of cytomegalovirus exposure and HLA in healthy donors. Points from the study as a whole: Most subjects' HLA-A and HLA-B alleles were reportedly predicted from TCR beta sequences. Highly shared sequence variants in one cluster were likely a sequencing artifact. In a later analysis, V- and J-gene trimming of beta chains associated with a DCLRE1C missense variant, replicated independently.

The PCR had 60 Vbeta and 13 Jbeta primers. Sequenced by immunoSEQ multiplex PCR; TCRdb stores in-frame clones only, minus some. The sample yields 150,000 to 200,000 clones, 70% to 75% seen once. As for this clone: No antigen is known for it.

The germline CDR1 and CDR2 sequences are LGHNT and FRNRAP. There are 21 residues in the CDR3. V dropped 0 bases and J dropped 0; count of bases not matched to a gene: 14. Sequenced input: PBMCs. The origin of this receptor is a male donor in good health and CMV-seronegative. The chain combines TRBV12-5 with TRBJ2-1; 10 positions agree with TRBD2. Written as DNA, the CDR3 is TGTGCTAGTGGTTTGGTAAGAGACGGGACTAGCGTCTTAAGCTCCTACAATGAGCAGTTCTTC. Its translation is CASGLVRDGTSVLSSYNEQFF.